The next 12 T cell receptor beta chains were all read from a single sample in a study of neoadjuvant nivolumab and ipilimumab in lung cancer. Profiled with immunoSEQ multiplex PCR; TCRdb holds only in-frame clones, not every one. The table has 15,000 to 20,000 clones, 65% to 85% seen once. Sample: tumor tissue, taken after neoadjuvant nivolumab, alone or with ipilimumab, at or shortly before surgery. These receptors all stem from an adult with non-small cell lung cancer.

V and J are TRBV6-6 and TRBJ1-4, with a tentative D call TRBD1 (5 bases). CDR1 and CDR2 from the germline V gene are MNHNY and SVGAGI (reference sequence). The V end lost 0 bases, the J end lost 7 bases, and 15 bases lay between the germline ends. The CDR3 is 16 residues long. The CDR3 DNA sequence: TGTGCCAGCAGTTACTCGCATGGGGCTGGTATTGAAAAACTGTTTTTT. Amino acids: CASSYSHGAGIEKLFF.

The chain carries TRBV5-6 and TRBJ1-2; TRBD1 matches at 7 bases. The germline V gene has CDR1 SGHDT and CDR2 YYEEEE. J lost 8 bases, V lost 2 bases, and 6 bases had no gene match. The length of the CDR3 is 13 residues. The CDR3 spells CASSLDRAGGYTF. CDR3 nucleotides: TGTGCCAGCAGCTTAGACAGGGCGGGGGGCTACACCTTC.

The chain recombines TRBV7-6 with TRBJ2-3, with 11 bases lining up with TRBD2. V lost 3 bases, J lost 6 bases, and 5 bases stayed unmatched. CDR3 size: 15 residues. CDR1 is SGHVS and CDR2 is FNYEAQ in the germline V gene. The chain's CDR3 is CASSFLSGGVDTQYF. In nucleotides, the CDR3 is TGTGCCAGCAGCTTCCTTAGCGGGGGGGTGGATACGCAGTATTTT.

This clone came up a few times. The chain uses TRBV6-5 and TRBJ1-6; 7 positions agree with TRBD1. Germline V gives CDR1 MNHEY, CDR2 SVGAGI. Germline trimming cut 4 bases from V and 5 bases from J; bases unmatched to any gene: 8. The CDR3 consists of 16 residues. In nucleotides, the CDR3 is TGTGCCAGCAGTTTCTTGGGACAGTCCAATAATTCACCCCTCCACTTT. Translating it yields CASSFLGQSNNSPLHF.

The rearrangement links TRBV18 to TRBJ2-7, with 10 bases lining up with TRBD1. The CDR3 has 14 amino acids. Germline V gives CDR1 KGHSH, CDR2 LQKENI. Trimming at V came to 3 bases and at J to 10 bases, leaving 9 bases not matched to a gene. Here the CDR3 DNA reads TGTGCCAGCTCACCGGACAGGGGGGACGCCCCCCAGTACTTC. It yields the protein CASSPDRGDAPQYF.

The sample holds a few counts of this clone. The chain carries TRBV5-1 and TRBJ1-5, with D unresolved. This CDR3 contains 14 residues. V lost 2 bases and J 2 bases, leaving 8 bases between the germline ends. Germline V gene lookup returns CDR1 SGHRS and CDR2 YFSETQ. The CDR3 DNA is TGCGCCAGCAGCTTATTGGACCGCAATCAGCCCCAGCATTTT. It translates to CASSLLDRNQPQHF.

In this sample, this clone turned up a few times. The chain links TRBV18 to TRBJ2-5, with 7 positions matching TRBD1. Germline V lookup: CDR1 KGHSH, CDR2 LQKENI. The V segment lost 5 bases and the J segment 1 base; nucleotides outside the gene matches: 10. This CDR3 comprises 16 residues. CDR3 in amino acids: CASSSGQASFQETQYF. In nucleotides, the CDR3 is TGTGCCAGCTCATCCGGACAGGCCTCATTCCAAGAGACCCAGTACTTC.

The chain is built from TRBV7-2 and TRBJ1-5, with a weak D call TRBD1 (6 bases). The CDR3 runs 16 residues. With 5 bases removed from V and 2 bases from J, the gap between germline ends came to 16 bases. CDR1 is SGHTA, CDR2 FQGNSA, per germline. CDR3 in amino acids: CASSATGGEGNQPQHF. CDR3 DNA: TGTGCCAGCAGCGCGACAGGAGGTGAGGGCAATCAGCCCCAGCATTTT.

This clone was found a few times. The CDR3 region is CASSVVPGQGTDTQYF. The DNA of the CDR3 is TGTGCCAGCAGCGTAGTCCCGGGACAGGGCACAGATACGCAGTATTTT. The chain couples TRBV9 to TRBJ2-3; TRBD1 aligns across 8 bases. The V gene end was trimmed by 0 bases and the J gene end by 1 base; junction bases not matched to a gene: 4. Germline V gives CDR1 SGDLS, CDR2 YYNGEE. The CDR3 length is 16 residues.

V usage is TRBV6-5 and J usage is TRBJ1-6; 8 bases map to TRBD1. After removal of 5 bases from V and 6 bases from J, the junction contained 6 bases not matched to a gene. The CDR3 is 15 residues long. The germline gives CDR1 MNHEY, CDR2 SVGAGI. The CDR3 loop is CASSPDRALNSPLHF. CDR3 nucleotide sequence: TGTGCCAGCAGTCCGGACAGGGCTCTTAATTCACCCCTCCACTTT.

The chain joins TRBV5-1 to TRBJ2-6; possibly TRBD1 or TRBD2 for D (6 bases each). This CDR3 region has 20 residues. Germline CDR1 SGHRS, CDR2 YFSETQ. The V end lost 4 bases, the J end lost 0 bases, and 23 bases lay between the germline ends. This CDR3 reads CASSPEVVGGFSSGANVLTF. CDR3 nucleotides: TGCGCCAGCAGCCCGGAAGTGGTAGGGGGGTTCAGCTCTGGGGCCAACGTCCTGACTTTC.

The chain couples TRBV11-2 to TRBJ2-2; the D gene is possibly TRBD1 (5 bases). The V and J ends lost 2 bases and 7 bases respectively, with 11 bases between them. Germline V gene sequence: CDR1 SGHAT, CDR2 FQNNGV. CDR3 length equals 14 residues. CDR3 protein: CASSLSRAVGELFF. CDR3 sequence (DNA): TGTGCCAGCAGCTTAAGCAGGGCCGTCGGGGAGCTGTTTTTT. The entire variable domain, with the rest obtained from reference TRBV11-2 and TRBJ2-2, is as follows: EAGVAQSPRYKIIEKRQSVAFWCNPISGHATLYWYQQILGQGPKLLIQFQNNGVVDDSQLPKDRFSAERLKGVDSTLKIQPAKLEDSAVYLCASSLSRAVGELFFGEGSRLTVL.